This TCR beta chain derives from a study of OX40 agonist ivuxolimab in advanced cancers. This clone was seen a single time. The antigen is unknown. The table came from immunoSEQ multiplex PCR; TCRdb's copy has only in-frame clones and leaves some out. This table holds roughly 45,000 clones, about 80% found once. The study's findings and limits: Dose levels from 0.1 to 3.0 mg/kg saw CD4+ and CD8+ blood T cells expand clonally by week 6.

The CDR3 extends over 14 amino acids. V was cut by 5 bases and J by 0 bases, with 10 bases left in between. Germline assignment: CDR1 SGHVS and CDR2 FQNEAQ. The V call is TRBV7-8, the J call TRBJ1-2; D not resolved. The sample consisted of CD4+ or CD8+ T cells sorted from blood, taken in a trial of the OX40 agonist ivuxolimab. The clonotype originates from an adult with an advanced solid tumor such as melanoma, head and neck, liver or kidney cancer. The CDR3 spells CASSSSRSNYGYTF. As DNA, the CDR3 is TGTGCCAGCAGCAGCAGCCGGTCTAACTATGGCTACACCTTC.